The source of this T cell receptor (beta chain) is a study of shared clonotypes between healthy human individuals. Produced via immunoSEQ multiplex PCR; TCRdb's table is partial and in-frame only. The repertoire consists of more than 1,200,000 clones, with less than 99% occurring once and the leading ten covering roughly 0.36%. In germline, CDR1 is SGDLS, CDR2 YYNGEE. The V and J ends lost 3 bases and 2 bases, in that order; junction bases with no gene match: 4. The CDR3 length is 15 residues. Material for sequencing was naive CD4+ T cells sorted from blood. Subset noted: CD45RA+ positively selected. This TCR derives from a man in his thirties or forties in good health. J is TRBJ2-7 and V is TRBV9; 11 positions agree with TRBD2. CDR3 nucleotide sequence: TGTGCCAGCAGCGCGGGACTAGCGGATACCTACGAGCAGTACTTC. Its protein product is CASSAGLADTYEQYF.